This TCR beta chain was sequenced in a study of identical twins. This clonotype occurred a few times. Its antigen is unidentified. From the 5' RACE reads, TCRdb called clonotypes with MiXCR, one entry per CDR3 protein. The table includes about 190,000 distinct CDR3 sequences, 15% to 20% detected once. The CDR3 covers 13 residues. Germline V lookup: CDR1 MNHNS, CDR2 SASEGT. With 5 bases clipped from V and 5 bases from J, the junction kept 3 bases outside the gene matches. The study, taken as a whole, reports: Memory repertoires lacked the insertion deficit that abundant cord blood beta clonotypes showed. The study drew conclusions from cross-sectional statistical analysis, not from following the same donors.

Healthy Caucasians alone served as donors. The same specimen was also included in a second study, on T cells expressing NK-cell markers. That paper adds: Each TCR beta repertoire originated in sorted T cells that were CD3+CD56+NKG2C+, CD3+CD56+NKG2C- or CD3+CD56-NKG2C+.

The sequenced sample consisted of CD8+ T cells sorted from blood. The rearrangement links TRBV6-1 to TRBJ1-5; 7 positions match TRBD1. This clonotype was obtained from a woman under 30 in good health. The CDR3 DNA is TGTGCCAGCAGTACAGGGGAGGATCAGCCCCAGCATTTT. Translated: CASSTGEDQPQHF.